The sequence of this T cell receptor (beta chain) was determined in a study of blood T cells in healthy people across ages. Germline V CDR1 and CDR2: MDHEN, SYDVKM. J gave up 2 bases and V 6 bases, and 7 bases lay outside the gene matches. The CDR3 runs to 17 residues. The authors ran a second PCR of roughly 6 to 12 cycles using a sample-barcoded 5' primer and a J-beta primer mix. Each CDR3 protein is one row after TCRdb ran MiXCR on the 5' RACE reads. Of 1.6 million or so distinct CDR3 sequences listed, 30% to 40% are singletons. The sequencing input was blood. This chain connects TRBV28 to TRBJ2-1, with 13 bases lining up with TRBD2. The sequence was obtained from a woman aged 25 to 39 in good health. The CDR3 spells CASRSPTSGRTYNEQFF. CDR3 bases: TGTGCCAGCAGATCCCCGACTAGCGGGAGGACCTACAATGAGCAGTTCTTC.